This T cell receptor (beta chain) is drawn from a study of T-cell reconstitution after alpha-beta-depleted transplantation in children. The ends were cut back, 0 bases at V and 8 bases at J, with 17 bases in the middle. Germline V lookup: CDR1 SGHTA, CDR2 FQGNSA. This CDR3 is built from 16 residues. TCRbeta library preparation incorporated unique molecular identifiers. TCRdb itself ran the PCR reads through MiXCR, one entry per CDR3 protein. The sample comprises 150,000 to 200,000 distinct CDR3 sequences, roughly 15% of which are singletons, and approximately 13% rests with the top ten. The sample holds many counts of this clonotype.

This receptor was identified in a human donor who donated a stem cell graft to a child with acute lymphoblastic leukemia. The chain employs TRBV7-2 and TRBJ2-4; no firm D call. The sample in question was PBMCs from the stem cell graft donor, obtained from the stem cell graft. In nucleotides, the CDR3 is TGTGCCAGCAGCTTAGCGTTGTGGTACGACCCGCACATTCAGTACTTC. Translated: CASSLALWYDPHIQYF.